Listed below are T cell receptor beta chains from one sample, sequenced in a study of T cells after yellow fever vaccination. Using its own MiXCR run on the 5' RACE reads, TCRdb lists one record per CDR3 protein. The repertoire holds 95,000 to 150,000 distinct CDR3 sequences, with 7.4% as singletons. Sequencing used CD4+ T cells sorted from PBMCs, obtained roughly 10 days after the first yellow fever vaccination. The source is a man between 18 and 35 years old who received the YFV17D yellow fever vaccine. The CDR3 runs from the conserved cysteine through the conserved F or W. The D gene is left open where the match is weak. Not every row has a clone size; where given, it reads once, few, many or a size class.

d_gene: .
v_gene: TRBV10-3
abundance: many
j_gene: TRBJ2-3
CDR3aa: CAISVTGDTQYF
CDR3nt: TGTGCCATCAGTGTAACAGGCGATACGCAGTATTTT

d_gene: .
v_gene: TRBV20-1
abundance: .
j_gene: TRBJ2-3
CDR3aa: CSDGHDTDTQYF
CDR3nt: TGCAGTGATGGGCACGACACAGATACGCAGTATTTT

d_gene: .
v_gene: TRBV29-1
abundance: many
j_gene: TRBJ1-4
CDR3aa: CSACEPLGEKLFF
CDR3nt: TGCAGCGCCTGCGAACCTTTGGGTGAAAAACTGTTTTTT

d_gene: .
v_gene: TRBV20-1
abundance: many
j_gene: TRBJ1-5
CDR3aa: CSARGGYGNQPQHF
CDR3nt: TGCAGTGCTAGAGGAGGGTATGGGAATCAGCCCCAGCATTTT

d_gene: .
v_gene: TRBV23-1
abundance: few
j_gene: TRBJ1-6
CDR3aa: CASSQSRGNFQSSYNSPLHF
CDR3nt: TGCGCCAGCAGTCAATCCAGGGGCAACTTCCAGAGCTCCTATAATTCACCCCTCCACTTT

d_gene: .
v_gene: TRBV29-1
abundance: many
j_gene: TRBJ1-4
CDR3aa: CSVATGSRKLFF
CDR3nt: TGCAGCGTAGCAACAGGGTCGAGAAAACTGTTTTTT

d_gene: TRBD2
v_gene: TRBV10-1
abundance: many
j_gene: TRBJ2-1
CDR3aa: CASSDPWEGNEQFF
CDR3nt: TGCGCCAGCAGTGACCCTTGGGAGGGCAATGAGCAGTTCTTC

d_gene: .
v_gene: TRBV5-1
abundance: .
j_gene: TRBJ2-2
CDR3aa: CASSLRHRGTGSCFF
CDR3nt: .

d_gene: .
v_gene: TRBV29-1
abundance: many
j_gene: TRBJ1-2
CDR3aa: CSAAEGLGYTF
CDR3nt: TGCAGCGCCGCGGAGGGTTTGGGGTACACCTTC

d_gene: TRBD2
v_gene: TRBV7-2
abundance: many
j_gene: TRBJ2-4
CDR3aa: CASTPFAGGSNGGIQYF
CDR3nt: TGTGCCAGCACTCCCTTCGCGGGGGGGTCGAACGGAGGCATTCAGTACTTC

d_gene: .
v_gene: TRBV5-1
abundance: many
j_gene: TRBJ1-3
CDR3aa: CASSTDGATGNTIYF
CDR3nt: TGCGCCAGCAGCACGGACGGGGCGACTGGAAACACCATATATTTT

d_gene: .
v_gene: TRBV6-2/TRBV6-3
abundance: many
j_gene: TRBJ2-1
CDR3aa: CAYRRSTSSEQFF
CDR3nt: TGTGCCTACCGTCGTAGTACCTCATCTGAGCAGTTCTTC

d_gene: TRBD1
v_gene: TRBV7-2
abundance: many
j_gene: TRBJ1-6
CDR3aa: CASSLETGSPLHF
CDR3nt: TGTGCCAGCAGCCTAGAGACAGGGTCACCCCTCCACTTT

d_gene: TRBD2
v_gene: TRBV7-2
abundance: few
j_gene: TRBJ2-7
CDR3aa: CASSNSGGAYEQYF
CDR3nt: TGTGCCAGCAGCAATAGCGGGGGGGCCTACGAGCAGTACTTC

d_gene: .
v_gene: TRBV20-1
abundance: many
j_gene: TRBJ2-4
CDR3aa: CSASYNIQYF
CDR3nt: TGCAGTGCTAGTTATAACATTCAGTACTTC

d_gene: TRBD2
v_gene: TRBV6-4
abundance: many
j_gene: TRBJ2-1
CDR3aa: CASSPGTSGGKFF
CDR3nt: TGTGCCAGCAGTCCCGGGACTAGCGGGGGAAAGTTCTTC

d_gene: .
v_gene: TRBV5-4
abundance: many
j_gene: TRBJ1-2
CDR3aa: CASSAPSGYGYTF
CDR3nt: TGTGCCAGCAGCGCTCCCAGCGGCTATGGCTACACCTTC

d_gene: .
v_gene: TRBV7-3
abundance: many
j_gene: TRBJ1-6
CDR3aa: CASSLRGGSYNSPLHF
CDR3nt: TGTGCCAGCAGCTTAAGAGGGGGCTCCTATAATTCACCCCTCCACTTT

d_gene: .
v_gene: TRBV7-6
abundance: many
j_gene: TRBJ2-2
CDR3aa: CASSFGGTGELFF
CDR3nt: TGTGCCAGCAGCTTCGGGGGCACCGGGGAGCTGTTTTTT

d_gene: .
v_gene: TRBV11-2
abundance: many
j_gene: TRBJ2-5
CDR3aa: CASSQRRGETQYF
CDR3nt: TGTGCCAGCAGCCAACGGCGGGGAGAGACCCAGTACTTC

d_gene: TRBD1
v_gene: TRBV4-3
abundance: many
j_gene: TRBJ1-2
CDR3aa: CASSQEAQGVYGYTF
CDR3nt: TGCGCCAGCAGCCAAGAGGCTCAGGGGGTTTATGGCTACACCTTC

d_gene: .
v_gene: TRBV7-2
abundance: many
j_gene: TRBJ1-2
CDR3aa: CASSLARQNYGYTF
CDR3nt: TGTGCCAGCAGCTTAGCGCGACAGAACTATGGCTACACCTTC

d_gene: .
v_gene: TRBV30
abundance: many
j_gene: TRBJ2-1
CDR3aa: CAWNLYGREQFF
CDR3nt: TGTGCCTGGAATCTTTATGGGCGTGAGCAGTTCTTC

d_gene: .
v_gene: TRBV7-2
abundance: many
j_gene: TRBJ1-5
CDR3aa: CASSLRAAEHQPQHF
CDR3nt: TGTGCCAGCAGCTTAAGGGCAGCGGAGCATCAGCCCCAGCATTTT

d_gene: .
v_gene: TRBV28
abundance: many
j_gene: TRBJ2-2
CDR3aa: CASRIRTGLAVIGELFF
CDR3nt: TGTGCCAGCCGTATCCGAACGGGCCTAGCCGTGATCGGGGAGCTGTTTTTT

d_gene: .
v_gene: TRBV7-2
abundance: many
j_gene: TRBJ2-3
CDR3aa: CASSLGQAGRYTDTQYF
CDR3nt: TGTGCCAGCAGCTTAGGCCAGGCGGGACGGTACACAGATACGCAGTATTTT

d_gene: TRBD2
v_gene: TRBV20-1
abundance: many
j_gene: TRBJ2-7
CDR3aa: CSARLAGFTYEQYF
CDR3nt: TGCAGTGCCCGACTAGCGGGGTTCACCTACGAGCAGTACTTC

d_gene: .
v_gene: TRBV12-3/TRBV12-4
abundance: many
j_gene: TRBJ2-5
CDR3aa: CASSLAKETQYF
CDR3nt: TGTGCCAGCAGTTTAGCGAAAGAGACCCAGTACTTC

d_gene: .
v_gene: TRBV7-9
abundance: many
j_gene: TRBJ2-1
CDR3aa: CASSLVRAGGFYNEQFF
CDR3nt: TGTGCCAGCAGCTTGGTTCGGGCCGGCGGATTCTACAATGAGCAGTTCTTC

d_gene: .
v_gene: TRBV7-8
abundance: many
j_gene: TRBJ2-1
CDR3aa: CASSLPRASYNEQFF
CDR3nt: TGTGCCAGCAGCTTGCCCAGGGCATCCTACAATGAGCAGTTCTTC

d_gene: .
v_gene: TRBV3-1
abundance: many
j_gene: TRBJ1-2
CDR3aa: CASSSGGARLVQGYTF
CDR3nt: TGTGCCAGCAGTTCCGGGGGGGCCCGACTCGTTCAGGGCTACACCTTC

d_gene: .
v_gene: TRBV20-1
abundance: many
j_gene: TRBJ1-6
CDR3aa: CSARDLARGRYNSPLHF
CDR3nt: TGCAGTGCTAGAGATCTGGCGAGGGGCCGTTATAATTCACCCCTCCACTTT

d_gene: .
v_gene: TRBV5-1
abundance: many
j_gene: TRBJ2-5
CDR3aa: CASSLATETQYF
CDR3nt: TGCGCCAGCAGCTTGGCCACGGAGACCCAGTACTTC

d_gene: .
v_gene: TRBV4-2
abundance: once
j_gene: TRBJ2-5
CDR3aa: CASDIHNESQYF
CDR3nt: TGTGCCAGCGACATACACAACGAGAGCCAGTACTTC

d_gene: TRBD1
v_gene: TRBV11-2
abundance: many
j_gene: TRBJ2-5
CDR3aa: CASSLARGQETQYF
CDR3nt: TGTGCCAGCAGCTTAGCAAGGGGGCAGGAGACCCAGTACTTC

d_gene: .
v_gene: TRBV4-3
abundance: .
j_gene: TRBJ2-1
CDR3aa: CASSQVGDNYNEQFF
CDR3nt: TGCGCCAGCAGCCAAGTGGGGGACAACTACAATGAGCAGTTCTTC

d_gene: TRBD1
v_gene: TRBV5-5
abundance: many
j_gene: TRBJ2-5
CDR3aa: CASSSQPGQGIGETQYF
CDR3nt: TGTGCCAGCAGCTCGCAACCGGGACAGGGAATTGGAGAGACCCAGTACTTC

d_gene: .
v_gene: TRBV20-1
abundance: many
j_gene: TRBJ2-7
CDR3aa: CSASDYRLLEQYF
CDR3nt: TGCAGTGCTAGTGATTACAGATTGTTAGAGCAGTACTTC

d_gene: .
v_gene: TRBV5-4
abundance: many
j_gene: TRBJ2-4
CDR3aa: CASSLDPGKNIQYF
CDR3nt: TGTGCCAGCAGCTTGGATCCCGGGAAAAACATTCAGTACTTC

d_gene: TRBD2
v_gene: TRBV4-2
abundance: few
j_gene: TRBJ2-5
CDR3aa: CASSPTTSAMGLGETQYF
CDR3nt: TGTGCCAGCAGCCCGACGACTAGCGCGATGGGATTAGGAGAGACCCAGTACTTC

d_gene: .
v_gene: TRBV5-4
abundance: many
j_gene: TRBJ2-3
CDR3aa: CASSFRDTQYF
CDR3nt: TGTGCCAGCAGCTTTAGGGATACGCAGTATTTT

d_gene: TRBD2
v_gene: TRBV5-4
abundance: many
j_gene: TRBJ2-1
CDR3aa: CASSLRLASYNEQFF
CDR3nt: TGTGCCAGCAGCTTGCGACTAGCCTCCTACAATGAGCAGTTCTTC

d_gene: .
v_gene: TRBV4-1
abundance: many
j_gene: TRBJ1-1
CDR3aa: CASSQAGTRRTEAFF
CDR3nt: TGCGCCAGCAGCCAAGCCGGGACCCGGCGCACTGAAGCTTTCTTT

d_gene: .
v_gene: TRBV29-1
abundance: many
j_gene: TRBJ1-1
CDR3aa: CSVEEGGGTEAFF
CDR3nt: TGCAGCGTTGAAGAGGGAGGGGGGACTGAAGCTTTCTTT

d_gene: .
v_gene: TRBV6-4
abundance: many
j_gene: TRBJ1-2
CDR3aa: CASSGTSGGYTF
CDR3nt: TGTGCCAGCAGTGGGACATCAGGCGGCTACACCTTC

d_gene: TRBD1
v_gene: TRBV7-2
abundance: many
j_gene: TRBJ2-3
CDR3aa: CASSYRQGPTDTQYF
CDR3nt: TGTGCCAGCAGCTACCGACAGGGGCCCACAGATACGCAGTATTTT

d_gene: .
v_gene: TRBV12-3/TRBV12-4
abundance: many
j_gene: TRBJ2-3
CDR3aa: CASSRPKGDTQYF
CDR3nt: TGTGCCAGCAGTCGCCCCAAGGGAGATACGCAGTATTTT

d_gene: .
v_gene: TRBV5-5
abundance: many
j_gene: TRBJ2-7
CDR3aa: CASSLNSPYEQYF
CDR3nt: TGTGCCAGCAGCTTGAATAGTCCCTACGAGCAGTACTTC

d_gene: .
v_gene: TRBV5-1
abundance: many
j_gene: TRBJ2-3
CDR3aa: CASSSGATDTQYF
CDR3nt: TGCGCCAGCAGCTCCGGGGCCACAGATACGCAGTATTTT

d_gene: .
v_gene: TRBV5-1
abundance: many
j_gene: TRBJ2-3
CDR3aa: CASSPSGQTSTDTQYF
CDR3nt: TGCGCCAGCAGCCCATCCGGCCAAACTTCCACAGATACGCAGTATTTT